This TCR beta chain was captured in a study of human T cells and chemical hapten exposure. About the research overall: Each patient's scalp received weekly diphenylcyclopropenone throughout the approximately 24-week study. Alopecia areata, totalis and universalis patients, mostly female, were included.

V dropped 9 bases and J dropped 1 base, with 19 bases sitting between them. CDR1 and CDR2 (germline): SGHRS, YFSETQ. The CDR3 length is 16 residues. Study-wide findings and caveats: Donors, who had alopecia, may show an immune response that differs from healthy people's.

TCRdb called the RACE reads again in MiXCR, with one record for every CDR3 protein. The sample lists about 120,000 distinct CDR3 sequences, about 13% occurring once. On this clonotype itself: Its cognate antigen is unknown.

Time point: pre-sensitization, week 0. Treatment denoted: therapeutic diphenylcyclopropenone sensitization with weekly scalp DPC. The sequencing here drew on whole blood, taken in connection with sensitization to the hapten diphenylcyclopropenone (DPC). The J gene is TRBJ2-2, the V gene TRBV5-1; D gene ambiguous. This sequence was found in a woman under 30 with alopecia areata. Some clones in this sample may be carry-over from other donors' samples. DNA of the CDR3: TGCGCCACCGCTACTTTGAGGTCGGAGAACACCGGGGAGCTGTTTTTT. This sequence encodes CATATLRSENTGELFF.